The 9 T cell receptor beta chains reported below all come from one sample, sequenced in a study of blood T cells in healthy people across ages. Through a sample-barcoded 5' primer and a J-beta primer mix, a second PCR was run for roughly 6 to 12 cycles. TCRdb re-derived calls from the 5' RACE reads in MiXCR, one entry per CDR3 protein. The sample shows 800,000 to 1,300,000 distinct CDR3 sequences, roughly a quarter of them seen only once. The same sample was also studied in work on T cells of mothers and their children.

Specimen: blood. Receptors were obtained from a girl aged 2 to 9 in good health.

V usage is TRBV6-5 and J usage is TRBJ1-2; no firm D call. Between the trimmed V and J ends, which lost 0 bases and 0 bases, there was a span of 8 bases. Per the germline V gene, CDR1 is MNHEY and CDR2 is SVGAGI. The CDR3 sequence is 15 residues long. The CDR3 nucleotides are TGTGCCAGCAGTTACTCGGCGCAGGCTAACTATGGCTACACCTTC. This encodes CASSYSAQANYGYTF.

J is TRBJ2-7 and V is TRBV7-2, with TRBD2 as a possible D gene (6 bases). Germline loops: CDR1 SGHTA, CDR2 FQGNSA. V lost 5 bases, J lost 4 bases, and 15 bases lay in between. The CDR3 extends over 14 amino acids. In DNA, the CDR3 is TGTGCCAGCAGCATGGGGGAGGACTGGTACGAGCAGTACTTC. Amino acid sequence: CASSMGEDWYEQYF.

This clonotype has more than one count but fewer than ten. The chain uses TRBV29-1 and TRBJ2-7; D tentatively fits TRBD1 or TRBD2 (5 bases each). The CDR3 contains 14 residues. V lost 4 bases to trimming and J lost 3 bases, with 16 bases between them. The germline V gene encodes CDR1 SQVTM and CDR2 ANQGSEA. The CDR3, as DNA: TGCAGCGTTGTCCAAGAGGGGAAGAGCTACGAGCAGTACTTC. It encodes CSVVQEGKSYEQYF.

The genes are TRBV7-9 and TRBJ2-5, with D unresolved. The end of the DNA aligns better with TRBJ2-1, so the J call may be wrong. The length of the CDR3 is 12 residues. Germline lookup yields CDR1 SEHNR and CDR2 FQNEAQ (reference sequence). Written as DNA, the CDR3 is TGTGCCAGCAGCTCCGTCAGTTATGAGCAGTTCTTC. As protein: CASSSVSYEQFF.

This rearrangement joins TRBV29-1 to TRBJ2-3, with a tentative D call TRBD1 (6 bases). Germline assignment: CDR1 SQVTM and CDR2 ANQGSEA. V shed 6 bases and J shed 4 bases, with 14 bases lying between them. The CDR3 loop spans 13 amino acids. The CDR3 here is CSVQGVLSDTQYF. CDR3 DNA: TGCAGCGTACAGGGAGTTCTCTCAGATACGCAGTATTTT.

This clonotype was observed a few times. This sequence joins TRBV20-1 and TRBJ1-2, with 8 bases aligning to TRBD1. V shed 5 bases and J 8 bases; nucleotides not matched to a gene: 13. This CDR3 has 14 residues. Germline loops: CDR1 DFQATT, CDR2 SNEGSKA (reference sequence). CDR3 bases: TGCAGTGCTGGACCCTTAGAGACAGGGGACGGCTACACCTTC. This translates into CSAGPLETGDGYTF.

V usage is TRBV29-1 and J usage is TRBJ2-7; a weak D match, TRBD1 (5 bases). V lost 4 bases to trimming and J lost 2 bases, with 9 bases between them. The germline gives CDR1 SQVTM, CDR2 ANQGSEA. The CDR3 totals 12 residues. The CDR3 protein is CSVVGQPYEQYF. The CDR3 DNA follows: TGCAGCGTTGTGGGGCAGCCCTACGAGCAGTACTTC.

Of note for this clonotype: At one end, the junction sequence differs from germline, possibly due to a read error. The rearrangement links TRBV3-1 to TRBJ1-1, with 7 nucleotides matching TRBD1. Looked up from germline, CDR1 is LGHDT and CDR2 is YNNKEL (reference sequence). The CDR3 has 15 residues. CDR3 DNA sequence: TGTGCCAGCAGCCAGGACTTACAGGGGAACACTGGAGCTTTCTTT. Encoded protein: CASSQDLQGNTGAFF.

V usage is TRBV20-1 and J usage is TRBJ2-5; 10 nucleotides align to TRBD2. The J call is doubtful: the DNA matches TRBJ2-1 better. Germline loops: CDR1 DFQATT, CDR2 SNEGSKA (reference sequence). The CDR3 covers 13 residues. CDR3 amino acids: CSASGTSVDEQFF. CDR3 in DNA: TGCAGTGCTTCCGGGACTAGCGTCGATGAGCAGTTCTTC.